One and the same sample provided the 32 T cell receptor beta chains below, sequenced in a study of blood T cells in healthy people across ages. For the second PCR, which ran for about 6 to 11 cycles, a sample-barcoded 5' primer and a J-beta primer mix were used. MiXCR was run by TCRdb on the 5' RACE reads, yielding one entry per CDR3 protein. The sample contains around 1.5 million distinct CDR3 sequences, about 31% of which appear only once. Sequenced sample: blood. The receptor source for this set is a woman aged 25-40 years in good health.

The rearrangement uses TRBV27 and TRBJ2-1; D is perhaps TRBD2 (6 bases). V lost 4 bases to trimming and J lost 7 bases, with 14 bases between them. CDR1 is MNHEY, CDR2 SMNVEV, per germline (reference sequence). The CDR3 is made up of 14 amino acids. The CDR3, as DNA: TGTGCCAGCAGTTCGCGGGGACCGTCGAATGAGCAGTTCTTC. This gives the protein CASSSRGPSNEQFF.

A few counts support this clonotype. A much larger clone differs from this one at a single base, so this may be a read error. This sequence joins TRBV4-2 and TRBJ2-1; possibly TRBD2 for D (5 bases). Germline CDR1 LGHNA, CDR2 YNFKEQ. The CDR3 has 13 amino acids. Trimming removed 1 base from V and 13 bases from J, with 14 bases in between. The CDR3 DNA reads as TGTGCCAGCAGCCAAGTCCGGGGAGAGACCCAGTTCTTC. Its protein product is CASSQVRGETQFF.

The table lists this clonotype with a few counts. The J gene is TRBJ2-5, the V gene TRBV6-6; possibly TRBD2 for D (5 bases). The DNA end is more similar to TRBJ2-7, so the J call may be wrong. The CDR3 is made up of 17 amino acids. Germline CDR1 is MNHNY and CDR2 is SVGAGI (reference sequence). This chain's CDR3 is CASSYSARGRASYEQYF. In nucleotides, the CDR3 is TGTGCCAGCAGTTACTCAGCTCGGGGTCGGGCCTCCTACGAGCAGTACTTC.

V gene TRBV28 combines with J gene TRBJ2-4; the match to TRBD1 covers 8 bases. The DNA end favors TRBJ2-7, so the J call may be wrong. The CDR3 sequence is 14 residues long. Germline V CDR1 and CDR2: MDHEN, SYDVKM. CDR3 in DNA: TGTGCCAGCAGTCTTCGGACAGGGAGGAACGAGCAGTACTTC. Translation: CASSLRTGRNEQYF.

This clonotype came up a few times. J is TRBJ2-7 and V is TRBV20-1; TRBD2 aligns across 7 bases. V lost 6 bases, J lost 2 bases, and 10 bases stayed unmatched. Germline V lookup: CDR1 DFQATT, CDR2 SNEGSKA (reference sequence). The CDR3 runs 14 residues. The CDR3 bases are TGCAGTGCCAGGAGAAGCGGGATCCCCTACGAGCAGTACTTC. Protein product: CSARRSGIPYEQYF.

This clonotype has just a few counts. The chain links TRBV20-1 to TRBJ1-2, with D tentatively TRBD1 (6 bases). The germline CDR1 and CDR2 sequences are DFQATT and SNEGSKA (reference sequence). This CDR3 spans 15 amino acids. Trimming removed 4 bases at V and 5 bases at J, with 20 bases between. CDR3 residues: CSAKGLGRGMYGYTF. CDR3 in DNA: TGCAGTGCTAAAGGACTGGGCAGGGGAATGTATGGCTACACCTTC.

In this sample, this clonotype turned up many times. This chain links TRBV5-1 with TRBJ2-1; possibly TRBD1 for D (6 bases). V lost 4 bases to trimming and J lost 3 bases, with 14 bases between them. This CDR3 is 15 amino acids long. Per germline, CDR1 SGHRS and CDR2 YFSETQ. The CDR3 region is CASSIYQGSYNEQFF. In nucleotides, the CDR3 is TGCGCCAGCAGCATCTACCAGGGGAGCTACAATGAGCAGTTCTTC.

The chain has TRBV27 and TRBJ1-1; no clear D gene. V was pared by 5 bases and J by 1 base, with 20 bases between. Germline-derived CDR1 and CDR2 are MNHEY and SMNVEV (reference sequence). The CDR3 totals 17 residues. As DNA, the CDR3 is TGTGCCAGCAGTCCAGGACGGATCCTAGCGGAGAACACTGAAGCTTTCTTT. Translating it yields CASSPGRILAENTEAFF.

In this sample, this clonotype turned up a few times. The chain carries TRBV10-1 and TRBJ2-3; TRBD2 might be the D (6 bases). Trimming stripped 0 bases from V and 6 bases from J, with 10 bases between. Germline CDR1 and CDR2: WNHNN and SYGVQD (reference sequence). The CDR3 has 14 residues. The CDR3 is CASSESGGEDTQYF. The DNA of the CDR3 is TGCGCCAGCAGTGAGTCGGGCGGGGAGGATACGCAGTATTTT.

As to this clonotype: Germline is not matched at one junction end, which may reflect a read error. The CDR3 sequence: CVSSLDGSYEQYF. The CDR3, as DNA: TGTGTCAGCAGTTTGGACGGTTCCTACGAGCAGTACTTC. V is TRBV12-3 or TRBV12-4 and J is TRBJ2-7, with unresolved D. The CDR3 has 13 residues.

The genes are TRBV5-1 and TRBJ2-3; 7 bases align to TRBD2. This CDR3 contains 14 residues. V gave up 5 bases and J gave up 6 bases; unmatched junction bases: 9. Germline V gene lookup returns CDR1 SGHRS and CDR2 YFSETQ. The CDR3 is CASSKVAGRDTQYF. DNA of the CDR3: TGCGCCAGCAGTAAGGTAGCGGGCCGGGATACGCAGTATTTT.

The rearrangement uses TRBV5-1 and TRBJ2-5; D remains ambiguous. The germline V gene has CDR1 SGHRS and CDR2 YFSETQ. V shed 4 bases and J shed 3 bases, with 10 bases lying between them. The CDR3 contains 13 residues. The CDR3 region is CASSPNGEETQYF. The CDR3 DNA is TGCGCCAGCAGCCCCAACGGAGAAGAGACCCAGTACTTC.

The chain employs TRBV11-2 and TRBJ2-7, with D possibly being TRBD1 or TRBD2 (5 bases each). Looked up from germline, CDR1 is SGHAT and CDR2 is FQNNGV. Trimming took 4 bases from V and 6 from J, leaving 13 bases between them. CDR3 length: 13 residues. CDR3 nucleotide sequence: TGTGCCAGCAGCTACCCGGGGACGGGCGAGCAGTACTTC. It translates to CASSYPGTGEQYF.

The chain links TRBV5-1 to TRBJ2-2; D call uncertain. Per the germline V gene, CDR1 is SGHRS and CDR2 is YFSETQ. The V end lost 1 base, the J end lost 0 bases, and 13 bases lay between the germline ends. The CDR3 loop spans 17 amino acids. The DNA of the CDR3 is TGCGCCAGCAGCTTGCGGGCCCCAAGTACGAACACCGGGGAGCTGTTTTTT. Translation gives CASSLRAPSTNTGELFF.

This clonotype was found a few times. The CDR3 coding sequence is TGTGCCAGCAGGAAGGAGACAGATACGCAGTATTTT. Protein product: CASRKETDTQYF. J is TRBJ2-3 and V is TRBV28; D is unclear. Between the trimmed V and J ends, which lost 6 bases and 3 bases, there was a span of 7 bases. The CDR3 runs 12 residues. Per germline, CDR1 MDHEN and CDR2 SYDVKM.

This clonotype was detected ten times or more. The CDR3 bases are TGCGCCAGCAGCGTCGGGGGTCCGAAAGGCTACACCTTC. Protein product: CASSVGGPKGYTF. The rearrangement links TRBV10-2 to TRBJ1-2, with D possibly TRBD1 on 5 matching bases. CDR1 and CDR2 (germline): WSHSY, SAAADI. CDR3 size: 13 residues. Trimming removed 6 bases from V and 8 bases from J, with 16 bases in between.

In this sample, this clonotype turned up a few times. This chain joins TRBV27 and TRBJ1-2, with D possibly matching TRBD1 (5 bases). Between the trimmed V and J ends, which lost 5 bases and 1 base, there was a span of 14 bases. This CDR3 has 15 residues. The V gene's germline CDR1 is MNHEY and CDR2 SMNVEV (reference sequence). The CDR3 DNA reads as TGTGCCAGCAGTCGCGTCAGGGAAGATAACTATGGCTACACCTTC. This gives the protein CASSRVREDNYGYTF.

V is TRBV20-1 and J is TRBJ1-2; tentative D call: TRBD1 (5 bases). Germline V gene lookup returns CDR1 DFQATT and CDR2 SNEGSKA (reference sequence). The ends were cut back, 8 bases at V and 0 bases at J, with 10 bases in the middle. The CDR3 totals 12 residues. The chain's CDR3 is CSPQGTNYGYTF. DNA of the CDR3: TGCAGTCCCCAGGGTACTAACTATGGCTACACCTTC.

CDR3 sequence (DNA): TGTGCCAGCACTCCAGGCCTAGCGAGGACCGGGGAGCTGTTTTTT. Translated, it gives CASTPGLARTGELFF. The V and J genes are TRBV6-5 and TRBJ2-2; possibly TRBD2 for D (6 bases). This CDR3 comprises 15 residues. Germline loops: CDR1 MNHEY, CDR2 SVGAGI. The V end lost 7 bases, the J end lost 5 bases, and 17 bases lay between the germline ends.

This clonotype was picked up a small number of times. The chain uses TRBV5-1 and TRBJ1-2; TRBD1 matches 7 bases. The CDR3 is 14 amino acids. Germline V CDR1 and CDR2: SGHRS, YFSETQ. V was clipped by 3 bases and J by 0 bases; unmatched bases: 2. CDR3 sequence reads: CASSSGGANYGYTF. DNA of the CDR3: TGCGCCAGCAGCTCAGGGGGAGCTAACTATGGCTACACCTTC.

V usage is TRBV5-1 and J usage is TRBJ1-1, with 7 bases matching TRBD1. The CDR3 loop spans 17 amino acids. Germline lookup yields CDR1 SGHRS and CDR2 YFSETQ. Unmatched junction bases numbered 12, after V lost 0 bases and J lost 4 bases. CDR3 loop: CASSLAIKGARGTEAFF. The CDR3 nucleotides read TGCGCCAGCAGCTTGGCCATTAAGGGGGCGAGAGGCACTGAAGCTTTCTTT.

This sequence joins TRBV7-3 and TRBJ2-5, with D uncertain. The CDR3 is 14 amino acids. CDR1 and CDR2 from the germline V gene are SGHTA and FQGTGA. Between the trimmed V and J ends, which lost 5 bases and 9 bases, there was a span of 19 bases. The CDR3 loop is CASSPPDGFGAQYF. The CDR3 DNA is TGTGCCAGCAGCCCCCCGGACGGCTTTGGGGCCCAGTACTTC.

V is TRBV30 and J is TRBJ2-1; D remains ambiguous. V lost 6 bases and J lost 9, with 15 bases in between. This CDR3 is built from 12 residues. Germline V gene sequence: CDR1 GTSNPN, CDR2 SVGIG (reference sequence). CDR3 protein: CACDQVGVEQFF. The CDR3 nucleotides are TGTGCCTGTGACCAGGTTGGGGTTGAGCAGTTCTTC.

There are a few counts of this clonotype. The rearrangement uses TRBV7-6 and TRBJ2-1; 9 nucleotides agree with TRBD2. Trimming cost V 6 bases and J 6 bases; bases outside gene matches: 9. This CDR3 is 15 amino acids long. Germline assignment: CDR1 SGHVS and CDR2 FNYEAQ. The CDR3 DNA is TGTGCCAGCAGTCCCGTGGTAGCGGGAGTCAATGAGCAGTTCTTC. The encoded protein is CASSPVVAGVNEQFF.

V and J are TRBV18 and TRBJ2-7; 10 nucleotides line up with TRBD1. Trimming at V came to 3 bases and at J to 7 bases, leaving 9 bases not matched to a gene. Germline V gives CDR1 KGHSH, CDR2 LQKENI. This CDR3 comprises 15 residues. The CDR3 DNA reads TGTGCCAGCTCACCCGCGACAGGGGGCCAGGGGGAGCAGTACTTC. This encodes CASSPATGGQGEQYF.

CDR3 sequence: CSANTGSQPQHF. CDR3 DNA sequence: TGCAGTGCTAATACAGGGAGTCAGCCCCAGCATTTT. The chain recombines TRBV20-1 with TRBJ1-5, with D perhaps TRBD1 (6 bases). V gave up 4 bases and J gave up 6 bases, with 10 bases separating them. Per the germline V gene, CDR1 is DFQATT and CDR2 is SNEGSKA (reference sequence). The CDR3 is 12 amino acids.

In its sample, this clonotype was seen a few times. The rearrangement joins TRBV20-1 to TRBJ1-6; 7 nucleotides align to TRBD1. Germline-derived CDR1 and CDR2 are DFQATT and SNEGSKA (reference sequence). The V segment lost 3 bases and the J segment 9 bases; nucleotides outside the gene matches: 2. The CDR3 covers 12 residues. This CDR3 reads CSASTGVSPLHF. CDR3 coding DNA: TGCAGTGCTAGCACAGGGGTTTCACCCCTCCACTTT.

Many counts were recorded for this clonotype. The V and J genes are TRBV6-6 and TRBJ2-7; perhaps TRBD2 as D (6 bases). Germline V gene lookup returns CDR1 MNHNY and CDR2 SVGAGI (reference sequence). Trimming removed 4 bases at V and 3 bases at J, with 10 bases between. The CDR3 totals 13 residues. The CDR3 DNA sequence: TGTGCCAGCAGTTTCCGGGAGAACTACGAGCAGTACTTC. Protein: CASSFRENYEQYF.

This chain links TRBV20-1 with TRBJ2-7; 7 bases are shared with TRBD1. The V segment lost 3 bases and the J segment 3 bases; nucleotides outside the gene matches: 5. CDR1 is DFQATT and CDR2 is SNEGSKA in the germline V gene (reference sequence). The CDR3 covers 13 residues. The CDR3 reads CSASSTGIYEQYF. CDR3 bases: TGCAGTGCTAGCTCGACAGGGATCTACGAGCAGTACTTC.

This sequence joins TRBV20-1 and TRBJ2-5; 7 bases map to TRBD2. After removal of 1 base from V and 5 bases from J, the junction contained 4 bases not matched to a gene. Germline CDR1 and CDR2: DFQATT and SNEGSKA (reference sequence). The CDR3 is 13 amino acids. The CDR3 sequence is CSARALGGETQYF. CDR3 in DNA: TGCAGTGCTAGAGCCTTGGGGGGGGAGACCCAGTACTTC.

The chain is built from TRBV20-1 and TRBJ1-2, with D possibly being TRBD1 (6 bases). This CDR3 is 16 amino acids long. In germline, CDR1 is DFQATT, CDR2 SNEGSKA (reference sequence). Trimming took off 0 bases at V and 8 bases at J, with 22 bases between the two ends. CDR3: CSARDRVRTDSPGYTF. The CDR3 DNA reads as TGCAGTGCTAGAGACCGGGTACGAACGGACAGCCCAGGCTACACCTTC.

This chain joins TRBV5-8 and TRBJ2-5, with 10 bases lining up with TRBD2. CDR3 length equals 16 residues. The trim removed 5 bases at V and 0 bases at J, leaving 7 bases unmatched. Germline CDR1 and CDR2: SGHTS and YDEGEE. The CDR3 DNA is TGTGCCAGCAGACCCCTAGCGGGGGCGTACCAAGAGACCCAGTACTTC. It codes for CASRPLAGAYQETQYF.